This paragraph reports one TCR beta chain. As yet, its antigen is unknown. This record comes from a study of CD8+CD57+ T cells in acquired aplastic anemia. In the study overall: DNA per sorted CD4+ or CD8+ sample ranged roughly 0.19 to 27.4 ug, averaging roughly 3.2 ug.

The CDR3 sequence is 14 residues long. V shed 3 bases, J shed 8 bases, and the junction held 7 bases outside the gene matches. Germline values: CDR1 SGHRS, CDR2 YFSETQ. Patients chosen for sequencing had shown CD8+CD57+ cell expansion by flow cytometry. Everyone among the patients had severe acquired aplastic anemia. Among the patients, none had received any therapy at the time of blood sampling. Study outcomes and limitations: Over 25 CD8+ CDR3 sequences occurred in both the patients and the controls.

TCR beta VDJ combinations and CDR3 sequences were profiled from genomic DNA. Using its own MiXCR run on the reads, TCRdb lists one record per CDR3 protein. In the table there are 270,000 or so distinct CDR3 sequences, roughly 82% of which are singletons. Sequences were obtained from sorted CD4+, CD8+, or CD8+CD57+ T cells (not recorded which) from PBMCs. This TCR was sampled from a human donor with aplastic anemia. The rearrangement links TRBV5-1 to TRBJ2-3, with 9 bases matching TRBD1. The CDR3 DNA reads TGCGCCAGCAGCTCTGGACAGGGGCGCGCTACGCAGTATTTT. This gives the protein CASSSGQGRATQYF.